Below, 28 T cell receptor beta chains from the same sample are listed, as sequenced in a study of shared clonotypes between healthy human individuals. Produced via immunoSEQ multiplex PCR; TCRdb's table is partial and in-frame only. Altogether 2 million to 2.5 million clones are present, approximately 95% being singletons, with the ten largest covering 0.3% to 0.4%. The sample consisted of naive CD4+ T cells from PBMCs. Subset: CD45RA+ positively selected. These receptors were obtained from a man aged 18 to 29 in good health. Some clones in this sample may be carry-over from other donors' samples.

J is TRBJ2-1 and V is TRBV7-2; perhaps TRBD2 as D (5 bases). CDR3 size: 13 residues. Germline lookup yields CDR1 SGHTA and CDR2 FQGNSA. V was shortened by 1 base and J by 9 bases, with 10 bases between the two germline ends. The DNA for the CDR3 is TGTGCCAGCAGCTTAGGTCAAAGCGGTGAGCAGTTCTTC. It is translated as CASSLGQSGEQFF.

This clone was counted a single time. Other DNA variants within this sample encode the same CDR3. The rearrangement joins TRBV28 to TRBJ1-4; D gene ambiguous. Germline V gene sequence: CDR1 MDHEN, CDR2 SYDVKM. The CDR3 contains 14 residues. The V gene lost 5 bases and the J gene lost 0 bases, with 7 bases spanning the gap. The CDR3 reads CASSRLATNEKLFF. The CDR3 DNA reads TGTGCCAGCAGTCGCCTTGCAACTAATGAAAAACTGTTTTTT.

CDR3 coding DNA: TGTGCCAGCGGCCTGGGGCGGGATGGCTACACCTTC. Translated, it gives CASGLGRDGYTF. V usage is TRBV28 and J usage is TRBJ1-2; maybe TRBD1 (5 bases). Germline lookup yields CDR1 MDHEN and CDR2 SYDVKM. This CDR3 has 12 residues. Trimming left V 8 bases short and J 6 bases short, with 13 bases between.

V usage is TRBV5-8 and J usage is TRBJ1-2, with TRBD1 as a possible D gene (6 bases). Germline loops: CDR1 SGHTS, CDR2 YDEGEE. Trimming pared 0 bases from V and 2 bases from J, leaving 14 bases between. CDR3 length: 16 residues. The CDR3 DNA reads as TGTGCCAGCAGCTTGGAGGGTGTGGGGGGCAACTATGGCTACACCTTC. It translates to CASSLEGVGGNYGYTF.

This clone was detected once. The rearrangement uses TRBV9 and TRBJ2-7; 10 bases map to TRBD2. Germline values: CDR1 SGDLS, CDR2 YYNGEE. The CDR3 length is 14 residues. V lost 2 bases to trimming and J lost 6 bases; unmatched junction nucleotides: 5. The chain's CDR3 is CASSVTSGRGEQYF. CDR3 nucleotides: TGTGCCAGCAGCGTGACTAGCGGGCGAGGCGAGCAGTACTTC.

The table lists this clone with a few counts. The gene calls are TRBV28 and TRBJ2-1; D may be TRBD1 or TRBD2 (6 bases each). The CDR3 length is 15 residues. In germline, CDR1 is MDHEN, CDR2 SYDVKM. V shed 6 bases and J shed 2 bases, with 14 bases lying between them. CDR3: CASSGGGKPYNEQFF. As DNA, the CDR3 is TGTGCCAGCAGCGGAGGGGGGAAACCCTACAATGAGCAGTTCTTC.

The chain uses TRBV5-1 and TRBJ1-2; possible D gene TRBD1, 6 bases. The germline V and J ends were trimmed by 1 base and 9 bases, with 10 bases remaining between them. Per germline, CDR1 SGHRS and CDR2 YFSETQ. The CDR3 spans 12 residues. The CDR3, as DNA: TGCGCCAGCAGCTTGCTACAGGGCAGCTACACCTTC. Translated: CASSLLQGSYTF.

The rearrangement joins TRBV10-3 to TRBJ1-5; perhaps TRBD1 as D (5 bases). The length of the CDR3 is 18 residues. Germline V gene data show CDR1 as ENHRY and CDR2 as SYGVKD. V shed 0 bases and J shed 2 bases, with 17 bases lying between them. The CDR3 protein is CAISESGRGGPGNQPQHF. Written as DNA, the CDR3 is TGTGCCATCAGTGAGTCAGGGCGCGGGGGTCCCGGCAATCAGCCCCAGCATTTT.

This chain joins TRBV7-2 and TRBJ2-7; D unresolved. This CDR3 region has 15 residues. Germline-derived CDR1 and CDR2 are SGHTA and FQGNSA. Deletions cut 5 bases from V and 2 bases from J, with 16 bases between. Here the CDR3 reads CASSQDGASTYEQYF. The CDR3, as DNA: TGTGCCAGCAGCCAAGACGGAGCGAGTACCTACGAGCAGTACTTC.

In DNA, the CDR3 is TGTGCCAGCAGTGTCTACGGCTCCTACGAGCAGTACTTC. Protein sequence: CASSVYGSYEQYF. V and J are TRBV2 and TRBJ2-7, with D unclear. V was shortened by 4 bases and J by 0 bases, with 7 bases between the two germline ends. CDR1 is SNHLY, CDR2 FYNNEI, per germline. The CDR3 length is 13 residues.

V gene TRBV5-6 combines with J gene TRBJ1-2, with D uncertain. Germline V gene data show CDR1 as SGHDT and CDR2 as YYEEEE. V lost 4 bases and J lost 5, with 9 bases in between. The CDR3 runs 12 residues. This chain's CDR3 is CASSREGYGYTF. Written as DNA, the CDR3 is TGTGCCAGCAGCAGGGAGGGATATGGCTACACCTTC.

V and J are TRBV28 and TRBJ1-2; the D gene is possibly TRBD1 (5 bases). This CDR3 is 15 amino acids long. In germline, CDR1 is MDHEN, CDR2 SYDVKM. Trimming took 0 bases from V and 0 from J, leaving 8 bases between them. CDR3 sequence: CASSLWQGANYGYTF. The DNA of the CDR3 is TGTGCCAGCAGTTTATGGCAGGGAGCTAACTATGGCTACACCTTC.

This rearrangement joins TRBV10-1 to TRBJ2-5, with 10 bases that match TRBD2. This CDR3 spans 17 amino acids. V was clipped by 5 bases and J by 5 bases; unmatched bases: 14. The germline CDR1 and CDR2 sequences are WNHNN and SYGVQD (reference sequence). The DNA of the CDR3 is TGCGCCAGCAGTTTAGGGAAGGCTAGCGGGAGCCCGGAGACCCAGTACTTC. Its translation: CASSLGKASGSPETQYF.

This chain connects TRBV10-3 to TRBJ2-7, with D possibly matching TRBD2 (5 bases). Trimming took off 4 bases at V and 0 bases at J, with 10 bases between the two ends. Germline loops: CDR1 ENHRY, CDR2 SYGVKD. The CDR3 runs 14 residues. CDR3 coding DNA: TGTGCCATCAGTGGGGCCGGGAACTCCTACGAGCAGTACTTC. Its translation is CAISGAGNSYEQYF.

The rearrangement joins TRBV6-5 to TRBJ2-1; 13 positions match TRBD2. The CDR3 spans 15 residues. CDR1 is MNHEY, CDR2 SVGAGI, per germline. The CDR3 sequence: CTSGRVGSSYNEQFF. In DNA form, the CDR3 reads TGTACTAGCGGGAGGGTGGGCAGCTCCTACAATGAGCAGTTCTTC.

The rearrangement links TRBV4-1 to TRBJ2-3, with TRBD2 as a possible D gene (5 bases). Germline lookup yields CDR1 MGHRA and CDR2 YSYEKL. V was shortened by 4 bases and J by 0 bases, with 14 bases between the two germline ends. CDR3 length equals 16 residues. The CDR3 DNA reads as TGCGCCAGCAGCCCCTTAAAGAGCGGAAGCACAGATACGCAGTATTTT. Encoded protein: CASSPLKSGSTDTQYF.

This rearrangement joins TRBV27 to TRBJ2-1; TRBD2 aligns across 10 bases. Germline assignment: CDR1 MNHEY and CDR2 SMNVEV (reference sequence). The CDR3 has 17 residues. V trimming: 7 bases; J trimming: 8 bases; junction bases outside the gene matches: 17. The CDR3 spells CASIPLPRASGRYEQFF. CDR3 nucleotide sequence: TGTGCCAGCATCCCGTTACCGCGGGCTAGCGGGAGATATGAGCAGTTCTTC.

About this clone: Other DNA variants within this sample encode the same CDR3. CDR3 loop: CASSPPGTGLYEQYF. The CDR3 DNA reads TGTGCCAGCAGTCCGCCCGGGACAGGGTTATACGAGCAGTACTTC. V is TRBV28 and J is TRBJ2-7; 9 bases map to TRBD1. CDR3 size: 15 residues. Germline V gives CDR1 MDHEN, CDR2 SYDVKM. V was clipped by 5 bases and J by 4 bases; unmatched bases: 9.

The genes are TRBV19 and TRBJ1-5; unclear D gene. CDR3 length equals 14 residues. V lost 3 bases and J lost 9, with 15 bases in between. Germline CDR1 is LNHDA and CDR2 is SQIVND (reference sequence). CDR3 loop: CASSIVGSLGPQHF. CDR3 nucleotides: TGTGCCAGTAGTATCGTTGGGAGCCTGGGGCCCCAGCATTTT.

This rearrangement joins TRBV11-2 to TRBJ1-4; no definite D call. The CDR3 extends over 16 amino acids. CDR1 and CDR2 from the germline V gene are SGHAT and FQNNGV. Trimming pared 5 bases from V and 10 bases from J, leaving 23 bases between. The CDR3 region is CASSPLGNQEVGKLFF. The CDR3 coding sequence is TGTGCCAGCAGCCCTCTCGGAAACCAGGAAGTAGGAAAACTGTTTTTT.

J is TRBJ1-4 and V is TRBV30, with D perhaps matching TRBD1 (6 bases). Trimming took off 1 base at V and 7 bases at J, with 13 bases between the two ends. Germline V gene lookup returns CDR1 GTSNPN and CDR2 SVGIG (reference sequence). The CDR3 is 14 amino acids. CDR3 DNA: TGTGCCTGGAGTGATAGGCAGGGGATTGAAAAACTGTTTTTT. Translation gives CAWSDRQGIEKLFF.

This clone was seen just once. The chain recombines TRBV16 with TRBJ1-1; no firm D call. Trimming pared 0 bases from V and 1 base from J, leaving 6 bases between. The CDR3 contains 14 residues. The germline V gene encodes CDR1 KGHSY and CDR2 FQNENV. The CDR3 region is CASSQSPGNTEAFF. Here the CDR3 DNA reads TGTGCCAGCAGCCAATCCCCCGGGAACACTGAAGCTTTCTTT.

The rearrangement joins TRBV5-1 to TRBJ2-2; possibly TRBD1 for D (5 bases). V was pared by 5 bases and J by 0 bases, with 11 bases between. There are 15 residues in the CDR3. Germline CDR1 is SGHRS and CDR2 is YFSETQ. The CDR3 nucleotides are TGCGCCAGCAGTGAGACAGCAGCGAACACCGGGGAGCTGTTTTTT. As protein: CASSETAANTGELFF.

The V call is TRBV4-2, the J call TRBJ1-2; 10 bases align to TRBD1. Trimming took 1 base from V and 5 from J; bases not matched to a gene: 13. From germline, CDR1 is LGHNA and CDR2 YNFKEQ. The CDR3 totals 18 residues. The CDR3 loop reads CASSQGGTGAAPMYGYTF. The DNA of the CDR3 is TGTGCCAGCAGCCAAGGGGGGACAGGGGCCGCCCCGATGTATGGCTACACCTTC.

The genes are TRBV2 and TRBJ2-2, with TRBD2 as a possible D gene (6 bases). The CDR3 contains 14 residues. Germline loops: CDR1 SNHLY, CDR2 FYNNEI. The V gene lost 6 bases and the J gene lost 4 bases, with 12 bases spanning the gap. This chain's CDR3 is CASRARTITGELFF. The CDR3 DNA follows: TGTGCCAGCAGGGCCCGGACTATCACCGGGGAGCTGTTTTTT.

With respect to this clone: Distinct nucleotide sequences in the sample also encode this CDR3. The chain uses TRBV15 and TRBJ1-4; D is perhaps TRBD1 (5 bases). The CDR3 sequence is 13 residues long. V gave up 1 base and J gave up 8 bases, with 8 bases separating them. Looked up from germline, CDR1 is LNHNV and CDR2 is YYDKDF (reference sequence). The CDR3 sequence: CATSRARGEKLFF. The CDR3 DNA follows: TGTGCCACCAGCAGAGCTAGGGGAGAAAAACTGTTTTTT.

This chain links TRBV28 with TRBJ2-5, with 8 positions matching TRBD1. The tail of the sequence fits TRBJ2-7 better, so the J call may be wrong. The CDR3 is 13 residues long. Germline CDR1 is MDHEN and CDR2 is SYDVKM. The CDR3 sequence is CASSWTGPYEQYF. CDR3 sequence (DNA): TGTGCCAGCAGCTGGACAGGGCCCTACGAGCAGTACTTC.

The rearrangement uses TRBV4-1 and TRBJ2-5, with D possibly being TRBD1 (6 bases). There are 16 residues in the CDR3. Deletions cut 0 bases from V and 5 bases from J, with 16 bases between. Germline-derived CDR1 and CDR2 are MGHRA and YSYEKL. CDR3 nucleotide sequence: TGCGCCAGCAGCCAAGATCCCGGGCAGGGGATGGAGACCCAGTACTTC. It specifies CASSQDPGQGMETQYF.